Below are 10 T cell receptor beta chains sequenced from a single sample in a study of vaccination and CD4 T cells after COVID-19. Specified treatment: roughly 10-day PBMC culture with coronavirus spike peptide pools or control peptides (ViraFEST assay). At the Johns Hopkins FTIC core, DNA taken from cultured CD4+ T cells was sequenced by way of the Oncomine TCR Beta short-read assay. TCRdb itself ran the PCR reads through MiXCR, one entry per CDR3 protein. In the table there are approximately 20,000 distinct CDR3 sequences, roughly two fifths of which are singletons. These TCRs' antigens remain unknown. Here the sequenced sample was CD4+ T cells from blood, cultured in vitro, taken after SARS-CoV-2 vaccination. These receptors were collected from a human donor who had recovered from COVID-19.

This chain connects TRBV5-4 to TRBJ2-7, with D perhaps TRBD2 (5 bases). Per the germline V gene, CDR1 is SGHNT and CDR2 is YYREEE (reference sequence). This CDR3 spans 12 amino acids. The ends were cut back, 3 bases at V and 5 bases at J, with 9 bases in the middle. The CDR3 sequence is CASSSTEDEQYF. The CDR3 nucleotides are TGTGCCAGCAGCTCGACGGAGGACGAGCAGTACTTC.

The chain is built from TRBV28 and TRBJ1-2; possibly TRBD1 for D (6 bases). V was pared by 11 bases and J by 0 bases, with 16 bases between. The CDR3 length is 14 residues. Germline assignment: CDR1 MDHEN and CDR2 SYDVKM. CDR3 DNA sequence: TGTGCCGTGGAATACAGGGAGACTAACTATGGCTACACCTTC. Encoded protein: CAVEYRETNYGYTF.

This clonotype occurred a few times. V and J are TRBV19 and TRBJ1-5; D might be TRBD1 (5 bases). Trimming removed 4 bases at V and 0 bases at J, with 10 bases between. Germline assignment: CDR1 LNHDA and CDR2 SQIVND (reference sequence). CDR3 length: 15 residues. The CDR3 protein is CASSNAGTSNQPQHF. The DNA for the CDR3 is TGTGCCAGTAGTAATGCCGGGACTAGCAATCAGCCCCAGCATTTT.

The chain joins TRBV5-4 to TRBJ1-2; D is perhaps TRBD1 (5 bases). Germline-derived CDR1 and CDR2 are SGHNT and YYREEE (reference sequence). The CDR3 is made up of 14 amino acids. The V end was cut by 5 bases, the J end by 4 bases, with 15 bases between. As DNA, the CDR3 is TGTGCCAGCAGTCCCGCAGGGAAAGCCTATGGCTACACCTTC. Amino acid sequence: CASSPAGKAYGYTF.

The J gene is TRBJ1-4, the V gene TRBV6-1; maybe TRBD1 (6 bases). Germline-derived CDR1 and CDR2 are MNHNS and SASEGT. Trimming removed 1 base at V and 11 bases at J, with 11 bases between. The CDR3 loop spans 13 amino acids. CDR3 residues: CASSEGKQGKLFF. The CDR3 bases are TGTGCCAGCAGTGAAGGGAAACAGGGTAAACTGTTTTTT.

V and J are TRBV11-2 and TRBJ2-7, with no clear D. Germline V gene lookup returns CDR1 SGHAT and CDR2 FQNNGV. The CDR3 is made up of 15 amino acids. V shed 3 bases and J shed 0 bases, with 12 bases lying between them. For the CDR3, the DNA is TGTGCCAGCAGCTTTAGGGCAGCTACCTCCTACGAGCAGTACTTC. It translates to CASSFRAATSYEQYF.

This sequence joins TRBV6-1 and TRBJ2-5; 14 positions agree with TRBD2. The J segment lost 5 bases and the V segment lost 7 bases, leaving 15 bases of the junction unmatched. Germline CDR1 and CDR2: MNHNS and SASEGT. This CDR3 is built from 18 residues. CDR3 residues: CASKSLLSGTSGSETQYF. The CDR3 DNA follows: TGTGCCAGCAAATCGCTCCTATCCGGGACTAGCGGGAGTGAGACCCAGTACTTC.

The chain carries TRBV5-6 and TRBJ2-1; 9 bases line up with TRBD1. Germline values: CDR1 SGHDT, CDR2 YYEEEE. J was trimmed by 5 bases and V by 6 bases; bases with no gene match: 12. This CDR3 has 16 residues. For the CDR3, the DNA is TGTGCCAGCACCACAGGGACAGGGCTTTGGGACAATGAGCAGTTCTTC. It codes for CASTTGTGLWDNEQFF.

This rearrangement joins TRBV27 to TRBJ2-1; 11 bases align to TRBD2. Per the germline V gene, CDR1 is MNHEY and CDR2 is SMNVEV (reference sequence). The CDR3 is 13 amino acids. The V gene end was trimmed by 8 bases and the J gene end by 9 bases; junction bases not matched to a gene: 6. Here the CDR3 DNA reads TGTGCCAGCCGCGGACTAGCGGGTGTTGAGCAGTTCTTC. This sequence encodes CASRGLAGVEQFF.

The V gene is TRBV28, the J gene TRBJ1-5; D not certain. The V gene's germline CDR1 is MDHEN and CDR2 SYDVKM. The CDR3 is 19 residues long. With 3 bases removed from V and 10 bases from J, the gap between germline ends came to 31 bases. CDR3 nucleotide sequence: TGTGCCAGCAGTTTTAAATCCCGGCTCACTGCCGGCCCATTATCCCCCCAGCATTTT. This codes for CASSFKSRLTAGPLSPQHF.